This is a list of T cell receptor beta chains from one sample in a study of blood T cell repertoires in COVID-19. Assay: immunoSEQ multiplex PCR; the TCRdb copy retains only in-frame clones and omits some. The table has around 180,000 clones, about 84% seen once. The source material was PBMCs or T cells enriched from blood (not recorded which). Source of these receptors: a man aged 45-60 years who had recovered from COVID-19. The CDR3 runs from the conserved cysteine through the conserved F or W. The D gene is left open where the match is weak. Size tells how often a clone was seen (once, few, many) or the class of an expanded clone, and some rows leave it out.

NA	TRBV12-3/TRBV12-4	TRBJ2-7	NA	CASSPNRVAEQYF	TGTGCCAGCAGTCCCAACAGGGTTGCGGAGCAGTACTTC
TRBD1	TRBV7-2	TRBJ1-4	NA	CASSPRDREGEKLFF	TGTGCCAGCAGTCCAAGGGACAGGGAAGGCGAAAAACTGTTTTTT
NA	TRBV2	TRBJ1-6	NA	CASNGMINNSPLHF	TGTGCCAGCAATGGCATGATAAATAATTCACCCCTCCACTTT
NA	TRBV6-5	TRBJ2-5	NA	CASRTGTGETQYF	TGTGCCAGCAGGACAGGAACGGGGGAGACCCAGTACTTC
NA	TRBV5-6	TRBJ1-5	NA	CASSLASYQPQHF	TGTGCCAGCAGCTTGGCCTCGTATCAGCCCCAGCATTTT
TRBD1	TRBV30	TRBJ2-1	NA	CAWTSGTGYNEQFF	TGTGCCTGGACCTCCGGGACAGGATACAATGAGCAGTTCTTC
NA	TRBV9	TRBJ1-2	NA	CASSTRQANYGYTF	TGTGCCAGCAGCACCCGACAAGCCAACTATGGCTACACCTTC
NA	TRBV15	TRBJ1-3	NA	CATSRDSLLADSGNTIYF	TGTGCCACCAGCAGAGATTCCCTTTTAGCCGACTCTGGAAACACCATATATTTT
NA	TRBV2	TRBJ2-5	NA	CASSEALEEETQYF	TGTGCCAGCAGTGAAGCGCTAGAGGAAGAGACCCAGTACTTC
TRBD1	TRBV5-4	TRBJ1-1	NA	CASSSSSAGGLEAFF	TGTGCCAGCAGCTCGTCGTCGGCAGGGGGGCTCGAAGCTTTCTTT
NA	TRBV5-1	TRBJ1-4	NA	CASSRGDSLATNEKLFF	TGCGCCAGCAGCCGAGGAGACAGTCTCGCAACTAATGAAAAACTGTTTTTT
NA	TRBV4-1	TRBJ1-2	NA	CASSQLTTGIYGYTF	TGCGCCAGCAGCCAATTAACTACAGGGATCTATGGCTACACCTTC
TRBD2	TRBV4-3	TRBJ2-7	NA	CASSQDQAVAGSEQYF	TGCGCCAGCAGCCAAGATCAGGCGGTAGCGGGGAGCGAGCAGTACTTC
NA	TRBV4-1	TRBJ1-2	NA	CASSQSGQAMFSYGYTF	TGCGCCAGCAGCCAATCAGGGCAGGCAATGTTTTCCTATGGCTACACCTTC
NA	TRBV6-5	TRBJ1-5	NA	CASSPDSYSNQPQHF	TGTGCCAGCAGTCCTGACAGTTATAGCAATCAGCCCCAGCATTTT
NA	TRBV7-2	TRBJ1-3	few	CASSANRMSGNTIYF	TGTGCCAGCAGCGCGAACAGGATGTCTGGAAACACCATATATTTT
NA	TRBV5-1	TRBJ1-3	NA	CASSPGQPGNTIYF	TGCGCCAGCAGCCCTGGACAGCCTGGAAACACCATATATTTT
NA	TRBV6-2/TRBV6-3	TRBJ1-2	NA	CASSYSGSYGYTF	TGTGCCAGCAGTTACTCGGGCAGCTATGGCTACACCTTC
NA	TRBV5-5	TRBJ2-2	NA	CASSLGQTTGELFF	TGTGCCAGCAGCCTGGGTCAGACTACCGGGGAGCTGTTTTTT
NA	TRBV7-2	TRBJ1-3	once	CASSLGPSGRGSGNTIYF	TGTGCCAGCAGCTTAGGGCCGTCGGGTAGAGGTTCTGGAAACACCATATATTTT
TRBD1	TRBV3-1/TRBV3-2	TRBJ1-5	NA	CASSPDGQGNQPQHF	TGTGCCAGCAGCCCAGACGGACAGGGGAATCAGCCCCAGCATTTT
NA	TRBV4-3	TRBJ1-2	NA	CASSQGGGGYGYTF	TGCGCCAGCAGCCAAGGCGGGGGCGGCTATGGCTACACCTTC
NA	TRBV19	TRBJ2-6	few	CASRRDISGANVLTF	TGTGCCAGTAGGAGGGACATCTCTGGGGCCAACGTCCTGACTTTC
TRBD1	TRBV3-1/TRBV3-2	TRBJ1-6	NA	CASSGQGANSPLHF	TGTGCCAGCAGCGGACAGGGGGCGAATTCACCCCTCCACTTT
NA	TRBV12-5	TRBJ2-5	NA	CASGPESGTQYF	TGTGCTAGTGGGCCAGAATCAGGGACCCAGTACTTC
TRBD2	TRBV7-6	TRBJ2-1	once	CASSSLAGGSYEQFF	TGTGCCAGCAGCTCCTTAGCGGGGGGAAGTTATGAGCAGTTCTTC
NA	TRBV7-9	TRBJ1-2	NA	CASSVNYGYTF	TGTGCCAGCAGCGTAAACTATGGCTACACCTTC
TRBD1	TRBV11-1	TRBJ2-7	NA	CASSPSGTGSGEQYF	TGTGCCAGCAGCCCCAGTGGGACAGGGAGTGGCGAGCAGTACTTC